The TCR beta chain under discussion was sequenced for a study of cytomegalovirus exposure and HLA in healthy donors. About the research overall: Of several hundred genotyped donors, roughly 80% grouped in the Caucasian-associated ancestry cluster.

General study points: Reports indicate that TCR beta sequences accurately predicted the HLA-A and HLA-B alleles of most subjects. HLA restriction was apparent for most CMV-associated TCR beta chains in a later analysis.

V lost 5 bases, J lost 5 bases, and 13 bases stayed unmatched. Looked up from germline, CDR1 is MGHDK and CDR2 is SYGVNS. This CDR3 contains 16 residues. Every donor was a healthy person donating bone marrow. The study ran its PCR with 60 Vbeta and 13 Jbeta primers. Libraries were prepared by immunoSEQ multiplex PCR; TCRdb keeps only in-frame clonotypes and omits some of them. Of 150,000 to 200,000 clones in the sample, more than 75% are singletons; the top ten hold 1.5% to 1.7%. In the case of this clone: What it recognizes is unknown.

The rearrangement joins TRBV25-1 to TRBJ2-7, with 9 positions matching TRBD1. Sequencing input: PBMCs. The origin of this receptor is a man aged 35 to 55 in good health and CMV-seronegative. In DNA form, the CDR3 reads TGTGCCAGCAGTTCGTCGGTATGGGACAGGGACCACGAGCAGTACTTC. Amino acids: CASSSSVWDRDHEQYF.